Shown below are 24 T cell receptor beta chains from a single sample sequenced in a study of control samples from healthy donors and cancer patients. The repertoire was sequenced with immunoSEQ multiplex PCR; TCRdb's copy has only in-frame clones and lacks some. The profile shows about 130,000 clones, about 90% of them singletons. Sequenced input: blood. These receptors were taken from a man younger than 35 in good health.

The V call is TRBV27, the J call TRBJ1-3; D possibly corresponds to TRBD1 (6 bases). V lost 5 bases and J lost 5, with 22 bases in between. The CDR3 loop spans 17 amino acids. From germline, CDR1 is MNHEY and CDR2 SMNVEV (reference sequence). The CDR3 loop reads CASSPTRHLRGRNTIYF. CDR3 DNA: TGTGCCAGCAGTCCCACCAGGCACCTCAGGGGAAGAAACACCATATATTTT.

The chain combines TRBV6-5 with TRBJ1-1; no reliable D call. V dropped 2 bases and J dropped 4 bases, with 8 bases sitting between them. This CDR3 has 13 residues. Germline V CDR1 and CDR2: MNHEY, SVGAGI. This chain's CDR3 is CASSYTRGTEAFF. The CDR3 DNA sequence: TGTGCCAGCAGTTACACCCGGGGCACTGAAGCTTTCTTT.

The chain links TRBV10-3 to TRBJ2-7; no definite D call. The CDR3 spans 12 residues. V was cut by 3 bases and J by 4 bases, with 7 bases left in between. CDR1 is ENHRY and CDR2 is SYGVKD in the germline V gene. DNA of the CDR3: TGTGCCATCAGTGATGCCCTATACGAGCAGTACTTC. As protein: CAISDALYEQYF.

This rearrangement joins TRBV11-2 to TRBJ2-4; no firm D call. The V and J ends lost 0 bases and 0 bases respectively, with 9 bases between them. Germline CDR1 and CDR2: SGHAT and FQNNGV. The CDR3 consists of 16 residues. Here the CDR3 DNA reads TGTGCCAGCAGCTTAGAAAGGGCGCTAGCCAAAAACATTCAGTACTTC. This sequence encodes CASSLERALAKNIQYF.

This clone turned up a few times. V gene TRBV11-2 combines with J gene TRBJ2-7; the match to TRBD1 covers 7 bases. V lost 5 bases to trimming and J lost 3 bases; unmatched junction nucleotides: 10. This CDR3 spans 15 amino acids. The V gene's germline CDR1 is SGHAT and CDR2 FQNNGV. Here the CDR3 reads CASSPTGTGSYEQYF. The CDR3 bases are TGTGCCAGCAGCCCGACAGGGACGGGCAGCTACGAGCAGTACTTC.

The chain carries TRBV24-1 and TRBJ1-2; no clear D gene. V was shortened by 3 bases and J by 6 bases, with 7 bases between the two germline ends. The CDR3 length is 12 residues. Per germline, CDR1 KGHDR and CDR2 SFDVKD. CDR3 residues: CATSDRRNGYTF. CDR3 bases: TGTGCCACCAGTGATCGGCGGAATGGCTACACCTTC.

The gene calls are TRBV7-2 and TRBJ2-2; 8 bases fit TRBD2. Germline-derived CDR1 and CDR2 are SGHTA and FQGNSA. The V segment lost 3 bases and the J segment 5 bases; nucleotides outside the gene matches: 2. This CDR3 contains 14 residues. The CDR3 DNA is TGTGCCAGCAGCTTCCGCGGGAGGACCGGGGAGCTGTTTTTT. It translates to CASSFRGRTGELFF.

The CDR3 coding sequence is TGTGCCAGCAGTGAACAGGGTCACAATGAGCAGTTCTTC. This codes for CASSEQGHNEQFF. The rearrangement links TRBV6-4 to TRBJ2-1, with a possible D match to TRBD1 (6 bases). Trimming removed 3 bases from V and 5 bases from J, with 8 bases in between. Germline CDR1 reads MRHNA; CDR2 reads SNTAGT. The CDR3 contains 13 residues.

This clone was observed a handful of times. J is TRBJ2-3 and V is TRBV27; D remains unclear. This CDR3 region has 11 residues. V shed 3 bases and J shed 6 bases, with 4 bases lying between them. From germline, CDR1 is MNHEY and CDR2 SMNVEV (reference sequence). In DNA form, the CDR3 reads TGTGCCAGCAGTTTTGTGGATACGCAGTATTTT. This gives the protein CASSFVDTQYF.

The V call is TRBV18, the J call TRBJ2-1; D is ambiguous. Germline CDR1 KGHSH, CDR2 LQKENI. CDR3 length equals 12 residues. V was pared by 2 bases and J by 11 bases, with 10 bases between. Here the CDR3 reads CASSPKADQQFF. For the CDR3, the DNA is TGTGCCAGCTCACCAAAGGCAGATCAGCAGTTCTTC.

CDR3 amino acids: CASSSDGNTGELFF. The CDR3 DNA reads as TGTGCCAGCAGCTCGGACGGGAACACCGGGGAGCTGTTTTTT. V is TRBV9 and J is TRBJ2-2; D uncertain. From germline, CDR1 is SGDLS and CDR2 YYNGEE. The CDR3 contains 14 residues. Trimming took 4 bases from V and 1 from J, leaving 8 bases between them. Supplemented by reference TRBV9 and TRBJ2-2, the full variable domain reads DSGVTQTPKHLITATGQRVTLRCSPRSGDLSVYWYQQSLDQGLQFLIQYYNGEERAKGNILERFSAQQFPDLHSELNLSSLELGDSALYFCASSSDGNTGELFFGEGSRLTVL.

This clone was seen many times. V gene TRBV14 combines with J gene TRBJ2-7, with TRBD1 matching over 8 bases. Trimming removed 5 bases from V and 3 bases from J; junction bases left unmatched: 12. The CDR3 covers 16 residues. CDR1 and CDR2 from the germline V gene are SGHDN and FVKESK. The CDR3 DNA reads as TGTGCCAGCAGCTACGACCGGACAGGGCGATACTACGAGCAGTACTTC. Translation gives CASSYDRTGRYYEQYF.

As regards this clone: The junction departs from the called germline gene at one end, perhaps through a read error. CDR3 bases: TGTGCTAGCAGCCCTACGCTTGGGGCGGGACAGTATTCGGGCGAGCAGTACTTC. Protein sequence: CASSPTLGAGQYSGEQYF. This rearrangement joins TRBV7-7 to TRBJ2-7; D perhaps matches TRBD1 (7 bases). The CDR3 runs 18 residues. Germline CDR1 reads SSHAT; CDR2 reads FNYEAQ (reference sequence).

The chain couples TRBV9 to TRBJ2-3; D not certain. The germline CDR1 and CDR2 sequences are SGDLS and YYNGEE. The CDR3 length is 14 residues. V lost 0 bases and J 1 base, leaving 6 bases between the germline ends. CDR3 loop: CASSVEWGTDTQYF. The CDR3 DNA is TGTGCCAGCAGCGTAGAATGGGGCACAGATACGCAGTATTTT.

The J gene is TRBJ1-4, the V gene TRBV10-3, with 7 bases identical to TRBD1. The CDR3 contains 14 residues. V trimming: 4 bases; J trimming: 13 bases; junction bases outside the gene matches: 12. From germline, CDR1 is ENHRY and CDR2 SYGVKD. The CDR3 region has the DNA TGTGCCATCAGTGGCACGGGGGACAGAGAGCGACTGTTTTTT. It specifies CAISGTGDRERLFF.

This chain joins TRBV28 and TRBJ2-7, with 8 bases lining up with TRBD2. V lost 7 bases and J lost 4; bases outside the gene matches: 9. In germline, CDR1 is MDHEN, CDR2 SYDVKM. CDR3 length: 14 amino acids. CDR3 nucleotide sequence: TGTGCCAGCAACGAGGCTAGCGGGCGGTACGAGCAGTACTTC. It yields the protein CASNEASGRYEQYF.

This clone was seen once. The V call is TRBV10-1, the J call TRBJ1-5; D gene uncertain. The germline gives CDR1 WNHNN, CDR2 SYGVQD (reference sequence). This CDR3 has 17 amino acids. V was trimmed by 3 bases and J by 3 bases, leaving 18 bases between them. Here the CDR3 reads CASSDFVVTLPNQPQHF. The DNA for the CDR3 is TGCGCCAGCAGTGATTTTGTGGTCACCCTTCCCAATCAGCCCCAGCATTTT.

The chain employs TRBV15 and TRBJ1-6; 7 positions match TRBD1. This CDR3 region has 16 residues. V lost 3 bases, J lost 5 bases, and 7 bases stayed unmatched. Looked up from germline, CDR1 is LNHNV and CDR2 is YYDKDF (reference sequence). DNA for the CDR3: TGTGCCACCAGCAGGACCGGGACAGACCATAATTCACCCCTCCACTTT. It is translated as CATSRTGTDHNSPLHF.

The chain uses TRBV19 and TRBJ1-2, with TRBD1 matching over 10 bases. The V gene's germline CDR1 is LNHDA and CDR2 SQIVND (reference sequence). The CDR3 covers 14 residues. V gave up 4 bases and J gave up 6 bases; unmatched junction bases: 5. The CDR3 DNA reads as TGTGCCAGTAGTAAGCGACAGGGGGCGGATGGCTACACCTTC. This gives the protein CASSKRQGADGYTF.

In its sample, this clone was seen once. This chain joins TRBV4-2 and TRBJ2-1, with 9 bases identical to TRBD1. CDR1 is LGHNA and CDR2 is YNFKEQ in the germline V gene. V shed 0 bases and J 6 bases; nucleotides not matched to a gene: 6. The CDR3 contains 16 residues. CDR3 amino acids: CASSQDRTGALNEQFF. For the CDR3, the DNA is TGTGCCAGCAGCCAAGATAGGACAGGGGCCCTCAATGAGCAGTTCTTC.

This rearrangement joins TRBV10-2 to TRBJ2-1; 8 bases align to TRBD2. The CDR3 length is 14 residues. Germline CDR1 is WSHSY and CDR2 is SAAADI. With 6 bases clipped from V and 10 bases from J, the junction kept 11 bases outside the gene matches. The CDR3 coding sequence is TGCGCCAGCAGAGATAGCGGGGTACTAGGGGAGCAGTTCTTC. This sequence encodes CASRDSGVLGEQFF.

This chain joins TRBV18 and TRBJ2-1, with D possibly TRBD2 on 5 matching bases. The germline V gene has CDR1 KGHSH and CDR2 LQKENI. V was trimmed by 3 bases and J by 5 bases, leaving 11 bases between them. The CDR3 contains 14 residues. CDR3 in DNA: TGTGCCAGCTCACCCGGGAAGTGGGACAATGAGCAGTTCTTC. The encoded protein is CASSPGKWDNEQFF.

The V and J genes are TRBV27 and TRBJ2-7; 7 bases fit TRBD2. The CDR3 sequence is 15 residues long. Germline CDR1 is MNHEY and CDR2 is SMNVEV (reference sequence). The ends lost 3 bases at V and 5 bases at J; junction bases unmatched: 10. The DNA for the CDR3 is TGTGCCAGCAGTTTGGGAGGGAGAGAATCTGACGAGCAGTACTTC. The encoded protein is CASSLGGRESDEQYF.

The rearrangement uses TRBV3-1 (or the pseudogene TRBV3-2) and TRBJ1-2, with TRBD1 matching over 8 bases. V shed 3 bases, J shed 0 bases, and the junction held 6 bases outside the gene matches. The CDR3 is 16 residues long. Germline CDR1 reads LGHDT; CDR2 reads YNNKEL (reference sequence). As DNA, the CDR3 is TGTGCCAGCAGCCAGCCGGGACAGGCAGCTAACTATGGCTACACCTTC. Its protein is CASSQPGQAANYGYTF.